The entry that follows covers one TCR beta chain sequence. What it binds is not known. The data were obtained in a study of beta chain features in type 1 diabetes. Points from the study as a whole: When Type 1 diabetes patients were examined, their TCRB CDR3s proved moderately but significantly shorter in all four CD4+ subsets. Across patients, naive, central memory and Treg TCRB repertoires exhibited apparently greater similarity than was observed across healthy donors.

Expressed TCRB transcripts were sequenced, since all the RNA that had been isolated was reverse transcribed. This table comes from immunoSEQ multiplex PCR, and its TCRdb copy is limited to in-frame clones, with some not included. Of about 150,000 clones listed, approximately 8.4% are singletons. With 1 base clipped from V and 4 bases from J, the junction kept 3 bases outside the gene matches. The CDR3 contains 14 residues. Germline CDR1 and CDR2: LGHNT and FRNRAP. This chain uses TRBV12-5 with TRBJ2-7; 8 bases are shared with TRBD1. This sequence was found in a man between 18 and 35 years old with type 1 diabetes. The specimen sequenced was central memory CD4+ T cells from blood. In nucleotides, the CDR3 is TGTGCTAGTGGTTTGGGGACAGGGAGGTACGAGCAGTACTTC. It is translated as CASGLGTGRYEQYF.